The following is a TCR beta chain sequence with its context. Its antigen is currently unknown. This record belongs to a study of T cell repertoires in cytomegalovirus infection. TCRdb reprocessed the reads with MiXCR, giving one entry per CDR3 protein. The sample lists about 770,000 distinct CDR3 sequences; 25% to 30% were seen once. Sequenced material: cultured CD8+ T cells from PBMCs, taken from culture after CMV antigen stimulation. This receptor was identified in a human donor in good health (CMV status not recorded). Some clones in this sample may be carry-over from other donors' samples.

The CDR3 reads CASSPFYLTSGGRDEQFF. DNA for the CDR3: TGTGCCAGCAGCCCTTTCTACCTAACTAGCGGGGGGAGAGATGAGCAGTTCTTC. The gene calls are TRBV14 and TRBJ2-1; 12 bases are a match to TRBD2. J was trimmed by 8 bases and V by 4 bases; bases with no gene match: 15. The CDR3 loop spans 18 amino acids. Germline V CDR1 and CDR2: SGHDN, FVKESK.